The text below deals with one T cell receptor beta chain. Its antigen is currently not known. Qualities for individual bases were not recorded, and no much larger clone is one base off. The source of the sample is a study of shared clonotypes between healthy human individuals (TCRdb year 2020). In terms of the full investigation: The cohort included three men and a couple of women between 18 and 49 years of age. Blood TCR repertoires of about 5 healthy adults were deeply sequenced to estimate repertoire size and the extent of clonotype sharing between individuals. To increase sequencing depth and limit assay-specific biases, TCR repertoire library preparation and sequencing were carried out by different laboratories using diverse techniques. For each donor, CD4 naive and CD4 memory were each given three plates, CD8 naive was given two plates, and CD8 memory was given one plate. Between about 0.8 and 9 billion PBMCs per donor were obtained by leukapheresis.

The donors were healthy, HIV-negative adults with no recently reported acute infections or vaccinations. Every donor was a Caucasian adult residing in Nashville, Tennessee, USA. CD4+ T cells were enriched by magnetic negative selection; naive cells were then positively selected on CD45RA, and the negative fraction formed the memory subset. After blood collection by leukapheresis, PBMCs were isolated using Ficoll-Histopaque density gradient centrifugation and then cryopreserved in the vapor phase of liquid nitrogen. Purity and quantity of every magnetically sorted T cell population were checked by analytical flow cytometry. Each sorted fraction had its genomic DNA isolated and then quantified by UV absorbance on a Nanodrop 2000c. Taken from the germline V gene, the CDR1 and CDR2 loops are SNHLY and FYNNEI. Trimming at the junction amounts to 5 bases on V and 4 bases on J, and the germline ends lie 17 bases apart. From its cysteine to its phenylalanine, the CDR3 spans 15 amino acids. Only CDR3 DNA is held: 45 bases, read in frame from base 1.

What the research found in general, with its limitations: Higher generation probabilities were observed for clonotypes shared by all four sorted-subset donors than for non-shared clonotypes. Sampling was restricted to blood, and TCR repertoires in tissue are likely to differ from TCR repertoires in blood. Estimated clonotype richness was generally larger for naive than for memory subsets. Sharing across several donors was observed for approximately 4.6% of naive CD4, around 3.5% of naive CD8, 2% to 2.5% of memory CD4, and approximately 0.41% of memory CD8 clonotypes. The small number of donors limited the genetic and exposure-history diversity represented. Pairwise subsampling led to the expectation that sequencing depth would affect the degree of clonotype sharing among donors. Incomplete sequencing was indicated by rarefaction of sorted-subset datasets, despite the large sequencing depth.

Using the deep immunoSEQ assay, TCR CDR3 regions were amplified from genomic DNA by multiplex PCR. Genomic DNA extracted from each cell subset was distributed evenly over all wells of several immunoSEQ 96-well plates, and each plate served as one replicate. For sorted subsets, each replicate PCR was loaded with roughly 200 ng genomic DNA, equivalent to 25,000 to 35,000 T cell genomes. Purified libraries were quantified with a Qubit 3.0 fluorometer, sized on a Bioanalyzer 2100, and re-quantified with the KAPA Library Quantification kit. Every immunoSEQ 96-well plate was sequenced on a dedicated single-read 150-cycle Illumina NextSeq 550 flow cell. Per the original workflow: Because only junctional sequences without quality scores were contained in the immunoSEQ output, filtering matching that applied to full-length reads could not be performed. Sequences were annotated with PyIR, a Python wrapper for IgBLAST v1.9, using IMGT germline references to assign V/J genes and CDR3. Reads were filtered out if the reads had weak V/J assignments (E-value above 1e-6), no CDR3, stop codons, out-of-frame junctions, or ambiguous translated residues. V3J clonotypes were defined as sequences sharing the same inferred V gene, J gene, and CDR3 amino acid sequence. Percentage overlap between repertoires was calculated by dividing the number of shared unique clonotypes by the size of the smaller repertoire. Richness of each repertoire was evaluated using RTK rarefaction, the Chao1 estimator, and Recon v2.1 estimates of unobserved clonotypes. Generation probabilities were computed with OLGA for all TCRbeta clonotypes obtained by the gDNA method from a few donors. TCRdb re-hosts the immuneACCESS table, in-frame sequences only. Its copies lack some clones; in the studies checked, an unresolved V gene accounts for under half of them, and the cause for the rest is not known. That table is the source of V, J and clone size, and D and trimming were worked out from the DNA. The sample table contains approximately 2,000,000 clones; only one count was recorded for around 90% of them. Approximately 0.41% of the sample belongs to the ten largest clones.

This clonotype was obtained from a man aged 18 to 35 in good health. Some clones in this sample may be carry-over from other donors' samples. The chain links TRBV2 with TRBJ1-1; no confident D gene assignment can be made. The sequencing sample was made of naive CD4+ T cells from PBMCs. The cell subset or site label for this specimen denotes: CD45RA+ positively selected. The nucleotide sequence is TGTGCCAGCAGTCGCGACGGAAAGCGCGCCACTGAAGCTTTCTTT. It translates as CASSRDGKRATEAFF.